This record looks at one TCR beta chain sequence and its context. This clone's antigen is unknown. Base qualities are not at hand, and no much larger clone is one base apart. The sample holds other DNA sequences that translate to the same CDR3. Deletion took 0 bases off V and 4 bases off J, with a span of 11 bases between the germline ends. The germline V gene provides CDR1 SGHRS and CDR2 YFSETQ. The CDR3 covers 14 residues, taking in both the cysteine and the phenylalanine. Only the CDR3 portion is preserved as DNA: 42 bases, with reading frame beginning at the first base. TCRbeta CDR3 regions were amplified from genomic DNA by means of the immunoSEQ Assay, a bias-controlled multiplex PCR. From the authors' description of their analysis: The number of nucleated cells in each sample was estimated from the amplification of reference gene primers within the assay. To quantify the absolute abundance of each unique TCRbeta CDR3 rearrangement, sequence reads were collapsed and filtered. For each sample, productive Simpson clonality was calculated as the square root of Simpson's diversity index across productive rearrangements. Held by TCRdb, this immuneACCESS table contains in-frame sequences only and omits some clones. Under half of the omission traces to an unresolved V gene where checked; the cause of the rest is unknown. D and trimming were read from the DNA, whereas the V and J calls and clone size are those reported in that table. The sample table records 130,000 to 150,000 clones; 88% of these occur just once. In total, the top ten clones hold about 10% of the sample.

The data stem from a study of blood T cell repertoires in COVID-19 (dated by TCRdb to 2020 to 2021). About the full investigation: Collaborator samples came from the United States, Italy and Spain and covered acute and convalescent phases of COVID-19. The material from the prospective study consisted of cDNA or gDNA derived from T cells, B-cell-depleted T cells, or PBMCs. The dataset comprised deeply sampled blood TCRbeta repertoires from subjects exposed to, actively infected with, or recovered from COVID-19. The repertoires were made available in a free public database intended to serve as a resource for research on the immune response to SARS-CoV-2. Samples were obtained from the ongoing ImmuneRACE study (first 160 participants) and from over 1,000 subjects provided by 6 global collaborators. A de-identified subject ID, COVID-19 status, age in years and sex were almost always included in the sample metadata. Where available, HLA class I and class II types were taken from metadata supplied by the sample provider and were not determined by assay-based typing.

Broad study findings and their caveats: How much clinical and demographic metadata was included differed by source and by participant, and the metadata was provided uncurated.

Each collaborating institution followed its own protocols to collect whole blood in K2EDTA tubes. For TCRbeta analysis, collaborators shipped samples as frozen whole blood, isolated PBMCs, or DNA extracted from either of those sample types. This chain joins TRBV5-1 to TRBJ2-7, with an unclear D gene assignment. Specimen: peripheral blood. This clonotype was sampled from a man between 45 and 60 years old with active or convalescent COVID-19. In nucleotide form, the sequence is TGCGCCAGCAGCTTGGAAGGCGGAGCTTACGAGCAGTACTTC. Translated, it gives CASSLEGGAYEQYF.